A single sample gave rise to the 13 T cell receptor beta chains below, sequenced in a study of blood T cell repertoires in COVID-19. Libraries were prepared by immunoSEQ multiplex PCR; TCRdb keeps only in-frame clonotypes and omits some of them. The data contain a few hundred thousand clones, nearly 90% of them singletons. Material for sequencing was peripheral blood. These receptors were obtained from an older woman with COVID-19, enrolled during active disease.

The rearrangement links TRBV9 to TRBJ1-5; D may be TRBD1 (5 bases). Between the trimmed V and J ends, which lost 5 bases and 6 bases, there was a span of 12 bases. Germline values: CDR1 SGDLS, CDR2 YYNGEE. The CDR3 extends over 13 amino acids. The CDR3 here is CASSGTDSQPQHF. CDR3 nucleotide sequence: TGTGCCAGCAGTGGGACTGACAGTCAGCCCCAGCATTTT.

The J gene is TRBJ1-1, the V gene TRBV29-1; weak D call: TRBD1 (5 bases). This CDR3 has 13 amino acids. The germline V and J ends were trimmed by 6 bases and 3 bases, with 14 bases remaining between them. Germline V lookup: CDR1 SQVTM, CDR2 ANQGSEA. CDR3 amino acids: CSVHRFRDTEAFF. The CDR3 DNA reads as TGCAGCGTCCACAGGTTTAGGGACACTGAAGCTTTCTTT.

The chain employs TRBV11-3 and TRBJ2-7, with 15 bases identical to TRBD2. V shed 5 bases and J 2 bases; nucleotides not matched to a gene: 13. Germline assignment: CDR1 SGHNT and CDR2 YENEEA. This CDR3 spans 19 amino acids. In DNA, the CDR3 is TGTGCCAGCAGCCCCCAACTCGGACTAGCGGGGGGGACGACCTACGAGCAGTACTTC. This translates into CASSPQLGLAGGTTYEQYF.

V is TRBV3-1 (or the pseudogene TRBV3-2) and J is TRBJ2-2, with 9 bases lining up with TRBD1. Looked up from germline, CDR1 is LGHDT and CDR2 is YNNKEL (reference sequence). V trimming: 1 base; J trimming: 6 bases; junction bases outside the gene matches: 12. This CDR3 comprises 18 residues. The CDR3 sequence: CASSQGTGTGIYAGELFF. CDR3 coding DNA: TGTGCCAGCAGCCAAGGTACCGGGACAGGGATTTACGCCGGGGAGCTGTTTTTT.

This chain connects TRBV4-3 to TRBJ1-6; D is unclear. Germline CDR1 reads LGHNA; CDR2 reads YSLEER. The V end was cut by 1 base, the J end by 10 bases, with 11 bases between. This CDR3 contains 14 residues. The CDR3 sequence: CASSQGQEASPLHF. CDR3 nucleotide sequence: TGCGCCAGCAGCCAAGGCCAAGAGGCATCACCCCTCCACTTT.

Note on this clone: Different DNA sequences within this sample yield the same CDR3. This rearrangement joins TRBV19 to TRBJ1-5; possible D gene TRBD1, 5 bases. This CDR3 is 13 amino acids long. V was shortened by 6 bases and J by 3 bases, with 9 bases between the two germline ends. Germline CDR1 reads LNHDA; CDR2 reads SQIVND (reference sequence). CDR3 loop: CASSRDINQPQHF. CDR3 coding DNA: TGTGCCAGTAGCAGGGATATCAATCAGCCCCAGCATTTT.

The V and J genes are TRBV19 and TRBJ2-1, with D possibly being TRBD1 (5 bases). Trimming stripped 4 bases from V and 4 bases from J, with 17 bases between. The CDR3 is 16 residues long. From germline, CDR1 is LNHDA and CDR2 SQIVND (reference sequence). CDR3 bases: TGTGCCAGTAGTAAGACAGCCGCTTGGGGATACAATGAGCAGTTCTTC. Amino acids: CASSKTAAWGYNEQFF.

The V and J genes are TRBV11-3 and TRBJ2-7, with D possibly being TRBD1 (5 bases). The CDR3 totals 15 residues. Germline loops: CDR1 SGHNT, CDR2 YENEEA. V lost 0 bases and J 4 bases, leaving 13 bases between the germline ends. The CDR3 DNA is TGTGCCAGCAGCTTAGATGCAGGGCCGGGTTACGAGCAGTACTTC. Translated: CASSLDAGPGYEQYF.

The chain employs TRBV6-5 and TRBJ1-1, with no clear D. Looked up from germline, CDR1 is MNHEY and CDR2 is SVGAGI. The CDR3 length is 14 residues. V lost 1 base to trimming and J lost 3 bases, with 9 bases between them. CDR3 residues: CASSYWQDYTEAFF. For the CDR3, the DNA is TGTGCCAGCAGTTACTGGCAGGATTACACTGAAGCTTTCTTT.

The chain employs TRBV9 and TRBJ1-5; unclear D gene. V shed 3 bases and J shed 4 bases, with 8 bases lying between them. CDR1 and CDR2 from the germline V gene are SGDLS and YYNGEE. CDR3 length: 13 residues. CDR3 protein: CASSANLNQPQHF. The CDR3 nucleotides read TGTGCCAGCAGCGCCAACTTAAATCAGCCCCAGCATTTT. The full variable domain, in which reference TRBV9 and TRBJ1-5 provide the parts outside the CDR3, is DSGVTQTPKHLITATGQRVTLRCSPRSGDLSVYWYQQSLDQGLQFLIQYYNGEERAKGNILERFSAQQFPDLHSELNLSSLELGDSALYFCASSANLNQPQHFGDGTRLSIL.

The genes are TRBV4-2 and TRBJ2-3, with 7 bases identical to TRBD1. Germline assignment: CDR1 LGHNA and CDR2 YNFKEQ. V dropped 4 bases and J dropped 1; count of bases not matched to a gene: 5. There are 15 residues in the CDR3. The CDR3 loop reads CASSPGQGGTDTQYF. CDR3 bases: TGTGCCAGCAGCCCAGGCCAGGGGGGCACAGATACGCAGTATTTT.

The table lists this clone with a count of one. The V call is TRBV20-1, the J call TRBJ1-1, with unresolved D. The germline gives CDR1 DFQATT, CDR2 SNEGSKA (reference sequence). CDR3 length: 11 amino acids. V was trimmed by 8 bases and J by 3 bases, leaving 10 bases between them. CDR3 DNA sequence: TGCAGTCCTTTAGGAGACACTGAAGCTTTCTTT. Amino acids: CSPLGDTEAFF.

This chain joins TRBV21-1 and TRBJ2-7; the DNA was not compared with TRBD2, the D call given in the table. TRBV21-1 constitutes a pseudogene. The CDR3 length is 15 residues. The chain's CDR3 is CASSKVSGSVFEQYF. The CDR3 DNA reads as TGTGCCAGCAGCAAAGTATCGGGGTCGGTTTTCGAGCAGTACTTC.